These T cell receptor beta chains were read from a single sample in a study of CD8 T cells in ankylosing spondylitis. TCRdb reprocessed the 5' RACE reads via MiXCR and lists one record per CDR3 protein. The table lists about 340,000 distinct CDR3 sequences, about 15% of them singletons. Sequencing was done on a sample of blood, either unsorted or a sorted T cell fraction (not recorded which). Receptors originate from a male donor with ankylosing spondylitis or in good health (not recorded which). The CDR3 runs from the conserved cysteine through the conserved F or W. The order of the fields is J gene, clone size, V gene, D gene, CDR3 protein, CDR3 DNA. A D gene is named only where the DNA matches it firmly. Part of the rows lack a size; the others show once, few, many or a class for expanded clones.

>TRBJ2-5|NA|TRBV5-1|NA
CASRPNLQETQYF
TGCGCCAGCCGGCCAAACCTTCAAGAGACCCAGTACTTC
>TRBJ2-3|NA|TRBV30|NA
CAWGWRGADTQYF
TGTGCCTGGGGTTGGAGGGGCGCAGATACGCAGTATTTT
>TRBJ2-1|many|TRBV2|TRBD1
CASSDSHTGVRQFF
TGTGCCAGCAGTGATTCTCACACAGGGGTAAGGCAGTTCTTC
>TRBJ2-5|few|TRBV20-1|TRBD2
CSARDWTSQETQYF
TGCAGTGCTAGGGACTGGACTAGCCAAGAGACCCAGTACTTC
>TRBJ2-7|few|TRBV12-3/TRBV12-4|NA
CASSRAARGVEQYF
TGTGCCAGCAGTCGAGCCGCCCGTGGAGTCGAGCAGTACTTC
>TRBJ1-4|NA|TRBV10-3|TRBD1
CAIARDRDEKLFF
TGTGCCATCGCCCGGGACAGGGATGAAAAACTGTTTTTT
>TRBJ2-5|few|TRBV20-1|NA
CSAGPQAETQYF
TGCAGTGCCGGGCCTCAGGCAGAGACCCAGTACTTC
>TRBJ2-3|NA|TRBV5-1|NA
CASSLKGGPDTQYF
TGCGCCAGCAGCCTAAAGGGGGGGCCAGATACGCAGTATTTT
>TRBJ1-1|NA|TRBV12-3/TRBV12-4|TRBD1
CASSSWDRNTEAFF
TGTGCCAGCAGTTCCTGGGACAGGAACACTGAAGCTTTCTTT
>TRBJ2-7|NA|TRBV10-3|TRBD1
CAISEEFGGQVNF
TGTGCCATCAGTGAGGAGTTCGGGGGACAGGTCAACTTC
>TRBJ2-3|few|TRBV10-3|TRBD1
CAITSGTGGTDTQYF
TGTGCCATCACCTCCGGGACAGGTGGCACAGATACGCAGTATTTT
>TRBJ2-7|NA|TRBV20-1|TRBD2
CSVRSLAGSGKQYF
TGCAGTGTCAGGTCACTAGCGGGGTCGGGTAAGCAGTACTTC
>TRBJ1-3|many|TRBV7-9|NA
CASRVGGSGNTIYF
TGTGCCAGCAGAGTTGGAGGCTCTGGAAACACCATATATTTT
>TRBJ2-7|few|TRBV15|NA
CATSILTGNYEQYF
TGTGCCACCAGCATTCTCACAGGGAACTACGAGCAGTACTTC
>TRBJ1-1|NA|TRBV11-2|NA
CASSLGGGLRTEAFF
TGTGCCAGCAGCTTAGGGGGGGGGCTTCGGACTGAAGCTTTCTTT
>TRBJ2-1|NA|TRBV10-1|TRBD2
CASSELAGVDEQFF
TGCGCCAGCAGTGAGTTAGCGGGAGTGGATGAGCAGTTCTTC
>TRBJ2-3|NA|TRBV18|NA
CASSRATPDTQYF
TGTGCCAGCTCACGGGCGACCCCGGATACGCAGTATTTT
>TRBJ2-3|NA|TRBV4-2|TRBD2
CASSGGSGASTDTQYF
TGTGCCAGCAGCGGGGGAAGCGGGGCTAGCACAGATACGCAGTATTTT
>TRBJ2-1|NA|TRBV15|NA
CATSRDGRAHEQFF
TGTGCCACCAGCAGAGATGGAAGGGCCCATGAGCAGTTCTTC
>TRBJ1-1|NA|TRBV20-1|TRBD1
CSARAPGQGNTEAFF
TGCAGTGCTAGAGCCCCGGGACAGGGGAACACTGAAGCTTTCTTT
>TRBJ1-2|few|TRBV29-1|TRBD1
CSVAGQGGGYTF
TGCAGCGTTGCAGGACAGGGAGGAGGCTACACCTTC
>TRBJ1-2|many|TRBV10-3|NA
CAISGGYGYTF
TGTGCCATCAGTGGGGGCTATGGCTACACCTTC
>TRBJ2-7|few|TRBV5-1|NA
CASSLAGGRGYEQYF
TGCGCCAGCAGCTTGGCCGGGGGGCGCGGTTACGAGCAGTACTTC
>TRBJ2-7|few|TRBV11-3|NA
CASSLTAVSREQYF
TGTGCCAGCAGCCTGACCGCGGTTAGTCGCGAGCAGTACTTC
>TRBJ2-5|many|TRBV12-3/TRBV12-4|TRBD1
CASSSLRGRETQYF
TGTGCCAGCAGTTCACTCAGGGGGCGAGAGACCCAGTACTTC
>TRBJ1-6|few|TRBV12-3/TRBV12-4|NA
CASSLGGGPLHF
TGTGCCAGCAGTTTAGGCGGTGGTCCCCTCCACTTT
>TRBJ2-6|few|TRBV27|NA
CASSFRTASGANVLTF
TGTGCCAGCAGTTTCCGGACAGCGTCTGGGGCCAACGTCCTGACTTTC
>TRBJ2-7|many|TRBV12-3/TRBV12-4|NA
CASSSGQSSYEQYF
TGTGCCAGCAGTTCAGGACAGTCCTCCTACGAGCAGTACTTC
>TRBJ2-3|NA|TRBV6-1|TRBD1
CASSEGTGGADTQYF
TGTGCCAGCAGTGAAGGGACAGGGGGCGCAGATACGCAGTATTTT
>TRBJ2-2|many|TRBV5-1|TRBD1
CASSLGQTLVNTGELFF
TGCGCCAGCAGCCTGGGACAGACGCTAGTGAACACCGGGGAGCTGTTTTTT
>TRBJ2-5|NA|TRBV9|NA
CASSGRTTLQETQYF
TGTGCCAGCAGCGGCCGGACTACCCTCCAAGAGACCCAGTACTTC
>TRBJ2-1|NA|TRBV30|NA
CAWSLGRVGSNEQFF
TGTGCCTGGAGTCTCGGACGGGTAGGATCCAATGAGCAGTTCTTC
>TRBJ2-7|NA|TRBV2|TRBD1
CASSGQGLSYEQYF
TGTGCCAGCAGCGGACAGGGGCTATCCTACGAGCAGTACTTC
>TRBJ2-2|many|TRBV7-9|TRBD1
CASSPDRGNTGELFF
TGTGCCAGCAGCCCGGACAGGGGTAACACCGGGGAGCTGTTTTTT
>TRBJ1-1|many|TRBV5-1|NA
CASSPEGGTRGTEAFF
TGCGCCAGCAGCCCCGAGGGGGGGACCCGCGGGACTGAAGCTTTCTTT
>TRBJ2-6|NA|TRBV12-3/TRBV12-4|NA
CASSPGGGSGANVLTF
TGTGCCAGCAGCCCTGGGGGAGGCTCTGGGGCCAACGTCCTGACTTTC
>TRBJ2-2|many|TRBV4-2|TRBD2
CASSPGLAGFRTGELFF
TGTGCCAGCAGCCCCGGACTAGCGGGATTTCGTACCGGGGAGCTGTTTTTT
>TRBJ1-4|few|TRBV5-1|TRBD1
CASTGQTNEKLFF
TGCGCCAGCACGGGACAGACTAATGAAAAACTGTTTTTT
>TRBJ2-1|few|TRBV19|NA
CASSIARDNEQFF
TGTGCCAGTAGTATAGCGAGAGACAATGAGCAGTTCTTC
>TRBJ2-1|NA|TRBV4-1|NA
CASKTGEQKYNEQFF
TGCGCCAGCAAAACGGGAGAACAAAAGTACAATGAGCAGTTCTTC
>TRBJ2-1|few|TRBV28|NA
CASSRQLSSYNEQFF
TGTGCCAGCAGTCGGCAACTGAGCTCCTACAATGAGCAGTTCTTC
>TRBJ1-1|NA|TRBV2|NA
CASSSPGVPPAFF
TGTGCCAGCAGTTCTCCAGGGGTTCCCCCAGCTTTCTTT
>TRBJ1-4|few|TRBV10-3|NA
CAISERAEKLFF
TGTGCCATCAGTGAGAGGGCAGAAAAACTGTTTTTT
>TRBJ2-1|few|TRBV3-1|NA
CASSHRASYNEQFF
TGTGCCAGCAGCCACAGGGCCTCCTACAATGAGCAGTTCTTC
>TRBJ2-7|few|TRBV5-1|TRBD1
CASSLVTGAYEQYF
TGCGCCAGCAGCTTAGTAACAGGGGCCTACGAGCAGTACTTC
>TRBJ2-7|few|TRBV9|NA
CASSVGTYYEQYF
TGTGCCAGCAGCGTCGGGACTTACTACGAGCAGTACTTC
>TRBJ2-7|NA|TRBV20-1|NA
CSASRSLVSYEQYF
TGCAGTGCTAGTCGAAGTCTGGTATCCTACGAGCAGTACTTC
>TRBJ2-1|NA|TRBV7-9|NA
CASSPPGGSSYNEQFF
TGTGCCAGCAGCCCCCCTGGGGGGAGCTCCTACAATGAGCAGTTCTTC
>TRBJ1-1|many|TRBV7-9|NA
CASSRLGGGLTEAFF
TGTGCCAGCAGCCGATTGGGAGGGGGGTTGACTGAAGCTTTCTTT
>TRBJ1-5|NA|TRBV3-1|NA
CASSHLGGNQPQHF
TGTGCCAGCAGCCATCTGGGGGGTAATCAGCCCCAGCATTTT
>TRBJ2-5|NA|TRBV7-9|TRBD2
CASSYPGREIQETQYF
TGTGCCAGCAGTTACCCCGGGCGGGAGATCCAAGAGACCCAGTACTTC
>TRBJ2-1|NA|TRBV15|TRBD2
CATSGASGSSYNEQFF
TGTGCCACCAGCGGAGCTAGCGGCAGCTCCTACAATGAGCAGTTCTTC
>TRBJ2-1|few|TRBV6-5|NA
CASSSQEAGSYNEQFF
TGTGCCAGCAGTTCCCAAGAGGCGGGGTCCTACAATGAGCAGTTCTTC
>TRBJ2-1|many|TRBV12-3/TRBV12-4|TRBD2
CASSPGLAGVSYNEQFF
TGTGCCAGCAGTCCGGGACTAGCGGGTGTTTCCTACAATGAGCAGTTCTTC
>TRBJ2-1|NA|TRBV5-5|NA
CASSLSLVRGNEQFF
TGTGCCAGCAGCTTGAGCCTAGTTAGGGGCAATGAGCAGTTCTTC
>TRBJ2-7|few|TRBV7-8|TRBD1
CASSIGTGGTSYEQYF
TGTGCCAGCAGCATCGGGACAGGGGGTACGTCCTACGAGCAGTACTTC
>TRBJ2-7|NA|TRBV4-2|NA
CASSHRTPPYEQYF
TGTGCCAGCAGCCACCGGACTCCTCCCTACGAGCAGTACTTC
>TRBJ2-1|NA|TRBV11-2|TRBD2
CASSFWTSGGKSSYNEQFF
TGTGCCAGCAGCTTTTGGACTAGCGGGGGTAAAAGCTCCTACAATGAGCAGTTCTTC
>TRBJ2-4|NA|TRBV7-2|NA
CASSPGGILSKNIQYF
TGTGCCAGCAGCCCCGGTGGTATCTTATCCAAAAACATTCAGTACTTC
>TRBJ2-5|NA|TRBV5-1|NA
CASSLALGSETQYF
TGCGCCAGCAGCTTGGCCCTAGGGAGCGAGACCCAGTACTTC